This T cell receptor (beta chain) was sequenced during a study of cytomegalovirus exposure and HLA in healthy donors (dated by TCRdb to the late 2010s). A note on the overall study: An earlier analysis of several hundred of the donors reported roughly 300 Gb of sequence data and 95 million to 140 million unique TCR beta sequences obtained from about 200 million T cells. Roughly 310 gigabases of sequencing data and 78 million or so unique TCR sequences were included in an early release covering roughly 600 HLA-typed donors. Of the roughly 410 genotyped donors, roughly 80% were placed in the genetic ancestry cluster associated with self-reported Caucasian donors. The study was designed to test whether signatures of past pathogen exposure could be identified by cataloging public T cell receptors. The T cell repertoires of roughly 660 subjects were profiled by immunosequencing and related to cytomegalovirus serostatus. Besides the first cohort of roughly 640 subjects, a separate validation cohort made up of 90 to 150 different subjects was used. High-throughput TCR immunosequencing, statistical association of individual TCRs with disease status, and machine learning were combined to predict cytomegalovirus infection status. A later analysis re-analyzed previously published TCR beta repertoires from 666 donors and added high-resolution HLA genotyping to study TCR occurrence patterns. Rather than using new phenotypic data, the later analysis identified candidate immune exposures from TCR beta sequences and from how often those sequences occurred across donors. An earlier analysis of 587 of the donors used high-throughput TCR beta sequencing to judge whether each TCR beta V gene segment behaved as functional or pseudogenic. Donor age, sex, ethnicity and CMV serostatus were compiled alongside the repertoire data. A later genetic analysis took genome-wide SNP genotypes for about 55% of the roughly 700 donors and used that subset as a discovery cohort. Every repertoire in the discovery cohort had been generated on one and the same sequencing platform. HLA typing covered class I and class II loci at four-digit resolution. The number of typed donors differed by locus: about 629-630 for A, B, C, DRB1 and DQB1; 500 to 550 for DQA1; 606 for DPA1; and some 430 for DPB1. Several DR-DQ haplotypes were treated as single units for association and clustering because of strong linkage in the cohort. Among roughly 400 genotyped donors of the cohort, an average of about 240,000 unique TCR beta nucleotide sequences was sequenced per donor, of which roughly 18% were non-productive.

The CDR3 runs 14 amino acids, cysteine and phenylalanine included. Only the CDR3 DNA is retained, 42 bases long and in frame from the first base. Taken from the germline V gene, the CDR1 and CDR2 loops are LGHNA and YNFKEQ. From V the trimming removes 4 bases and from J it removes 3 bases, while the gene matches leave 4 bases of the junction unaccounted for. In total, about 650 healthy bone marrow donors made up the cohort. At the time of sampling, every cohort member was nominally healthy, though immune exposures that went unrecorded were likely present. The donor was CMV seronegative and was included in the group of a few hundred seronegative cohort members. A peripheral blood sample was provided by each donor, and peripheral blood mononuclear cells were used for TCR beta sequencing. The Qiagen DNeasy Blood Extraction Kit was used to extract genomic DNA from the blood cell samples. Library preparation used the immunoSEQ multiplex PCR assay. A mixture of 60 forward primers for TCR Vbeta segments and 13 reverse primers for TCR Jbeta segments was used in the multiplex PCR. Amplification of the CDR3 region of rearranged TCR beta genes was performed with a multiplex PCR assay on genomic DNA. The Illumina HiSeq System was used to sequence the amplified TCR beta libraries as 87-base-pair reads. The study's processing was this. A later analysis tallied 75 million to 95 million unique TCR beta chains across the 610 or so repertoires, and 10 million to 11 million of those chains were shared by two or more donors. A nearest-neighbor algorithm error-corrected the raw reads and collapsed the reads into unique sequences, merging closely related sequences to remove PCR and sequencing errors. V, D and J gene segments were assigned by aligning CDR3 sequences to IMGT reference sequences. For a sequence to be retained, at least a six-nucleotide match to both a V gene segment and a J gene segment was required. Rearrangements were called productive when the CDR3 lacked stop codons and stayed in frame with V and J; all others were non-productive. CDR3 was defined according to IMGT convention as the region running from the second conserved V-encoded cysteine to the conserved J-encoded phenylalanine. The earlier analysis of approximately 590 of the donors excluded any sequence lacking an unambiguous match to a single V gene segment. An earlier analysis of 587 of the donors called V segments functional above 56.7% productive rearrangements and segregating when the between-donor standard deviation exceeded 5%. To diagnose cytomegalovirus status from the catalog of TCR beta chain sequences, a statistical classification framework was built. In a later analysis, V and J genes were assigned by comparing TCR nucleotide sequences against IMGT/GENE-DB human TR gene sequences. A later analysis assigned CDR3 sequences and most-parsimonious VDJ recombination scenarios with the TCRdist pipeline. In a later analysis, every TCR beta chain was defined by the combination of its CDR3 amino acid sequence and its V-gene family, and reads without a unique V-gene family were dropped. To address suspected cross-contamination and a sequencing artifact, a later analysis removed several hundred highly shared, low-generation-probability nucleotide sequences. In a later analysis, a clonal expansion index for each public chain was calculated from normalized within-repertoire ranks of inferred template counts. A later analysis computed generation probabilities with a VDJ recombination model fitted to out-of-frame rearrangements, and checked the results against IGoR. In a later analysis, hypergeometric tests were used to score TCR-TCR, TCR-HLA and TCR-CMV co-occurrence, with a repertoire-size bias correction applied to TCR pairs. In a later analysis, false discovery rates were estimated by permuting HLA or CMV assignments 20 times. A later analysis grouped co-occurring TCRs with DBSCAN, adding TCRdist sequence similarity when clustering within HLA-allele-positive subsets. Repertoires with fewer than 30,000 or more than 120,000 public chains, plus five repertoires with anomalous nucleotide sharing, were excluded from co-occurrence clustering. TCRdb stores this immuneACCESS table with in-frame sequences only. Part of the clones is absent; in the studies checked, under half of the shortfall reflects unresolved V genes, and no reason is known for the rest. For V, J and clone size, that table is used; D and trimming come from the DNA. This sample lists fewer than 90,000 clones; almost 80% were detected once. The ten largest clones add up to 5.5% to 7.5% of the sample.

As for this clone: Which antigen it targets is not known. Nothing much larger sits one base from this clone, and base qualities are not available.

The paper's findings and limits, for the study overall: A few of the identified cytomegalovirus-associated TCR beta chains were confirmed in vitro to be specific for cytomegalovirus antigens. An earlier analysis of 587 of the donors showed that most TCR beta V segments appeared in productive rearrangements either about 87% or about 30% of the time, which broadly matched IMGT annotations. A further reported finding was that TCR beta sequences accurately predicted the HLA-A and HLA-B alleles for most subjects in the first cohort. The study listed 164 TCR beta chains as associated with cytomegalovirus. Roughly uniform sequencing depth across donors was assumed in presence/absence analyses, although this assumption may not hold. The authors suggested that the approach could potentially be generalized to other disease states and immunological phenotypes. Some IMGT-functional V segments, including TRBV6-2 and TRBV6-3, could not be told apart with the 87-base-pair reads, so those segments were excluded. Because counts were too low, approximately 15 rarely observed V segments, including chromosome 9 orphons, were excluded from the earlier analysis of 587 of the donors. While some public TCRs were present in many individuals, most TCR sequences turned up only very rarely across donors. Immune exposure information for the cohort was limited to CMV serostatus. A later genetic analysis associated a missense DCLRE1C variant with V-gene and J-gene trimming of TCR beta chains, and an independent cohort replicated the association. Compared with the 666-donor mean, donors in an Asian-associated ancestry cluster had fewer N-insertions in productive TCRs, according to a later genetic analysis. Because HLA typing was missing for some donors at each locus, association tests included only the typed subset. According to a later analysis, most CMV-associated TCR beta chains appeared to be HLA-restricted, and the HLA associations seemed to be driven largely by CMV exposure. A later analysis found that HLA-associated TCR beta chains were more clonally expanded and had lower generation probabilities than equally common non-associated chains. In a later analysis, TCR association rates were found to vary across HLA loci, with the most associated TCRs seen for DRB1 alleles and the fewest for HLA-C alleles. A group of highly shared sequence variants was considered likely to be a technical artifact of the sequencing pipeline. A later analysis reported that several top co-occurrence clusters appeared linked to parvovirus B19, influenza, CMV and Epstein-Barr virus. The classifier was reported to diagnose cytomegalovirus status with high specificity and sensitivity in both the original and validation cohorts. In this cohort, only TCR beta chains were sequenced, and detectable features were limited by the absence of alpha or paired-chain data. Correlated functional status among segregating V segments might be attributable to linkage disequilibrium, but an unknown experimental factor could not be ruled out. When HLA alleles, especially DR and DQ, strongly co-occurred, attributing TCR associations to individual alleles was difficult. Specific HLA alleles were associated with 18,000 or so TCR beta sequences at a false discovery rate of 0.05 in a later analysis.

The sequence is built from TRBV4-2 and TRBJ2-3; TRBD2 aligns with 7 central bases. The sequencing input was PBMCs. The sequence came from a female donor in good health and CMV-seronegative. CDR3 reads: CASSLYSGTDTQYF. The nucleotide sequence is given as TGTGCCAGCAGCCTTTATAGCGGGACAGATACGCAGTATTTT.